This T cell receptor beta chain derives from a study of shared T cell receptors in the human thymus. This clone was observed a handful of times. Germline lookup yields CDR1 MDHEN and CDR2 SYDVKM. This CDR3 is 18 amino acids long. Trimming shortened V by 6 bases and J by 3 bases, and 23 bases separated the two germline ends. Sequenced by immunoSEQ multiplex PCR; TCRdb stores in-frame clones only, minus some. Seen here are approximately 730,000 clones, 80% to 90% observed once, and the top ten hold roughly 0.01%. This sample also appeared in a second study, on human thymus T cells.

This clonotype was sampled from a girl under three years old with a congenital heart defect. Input material: thymocytes. The V and J genes are TRBV28 and TRBJ1-4; D unresolved. CDR3 nucleotide sequence: TGTGCCAGCAGCCAGCCCAAAAAGCGCAAGAAACCTAATGAAAAACTGTTTTTT. This encodes CASSQPKKRKKPNEKLFF.